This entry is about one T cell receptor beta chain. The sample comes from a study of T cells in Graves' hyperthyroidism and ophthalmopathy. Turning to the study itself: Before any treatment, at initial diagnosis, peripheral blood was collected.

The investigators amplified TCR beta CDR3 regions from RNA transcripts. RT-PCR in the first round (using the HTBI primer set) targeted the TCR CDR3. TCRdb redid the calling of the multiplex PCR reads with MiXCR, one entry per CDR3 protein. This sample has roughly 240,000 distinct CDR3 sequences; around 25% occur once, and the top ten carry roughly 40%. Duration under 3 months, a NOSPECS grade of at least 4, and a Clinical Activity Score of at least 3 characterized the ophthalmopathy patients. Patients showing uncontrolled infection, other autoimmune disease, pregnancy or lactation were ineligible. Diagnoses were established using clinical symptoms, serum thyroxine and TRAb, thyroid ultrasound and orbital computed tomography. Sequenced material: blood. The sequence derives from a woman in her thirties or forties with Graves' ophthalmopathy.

The chain's CDR3 is CSVRHTYQETQYF. As DNA, the CDR3 is TGCAGCGTTCGTCATACTTACCAAGAGACCCAGTACTTC. V is TRBV29-1 and J is TRBJ2-5; D is ambiguous. The CDR3 runs 13 residues. V dropped 5 bases and J dropped 0 bases, with 10 bases sitting between them. Germline assignment: CDR1 SQVTM and CDR2 ANQGSEA.